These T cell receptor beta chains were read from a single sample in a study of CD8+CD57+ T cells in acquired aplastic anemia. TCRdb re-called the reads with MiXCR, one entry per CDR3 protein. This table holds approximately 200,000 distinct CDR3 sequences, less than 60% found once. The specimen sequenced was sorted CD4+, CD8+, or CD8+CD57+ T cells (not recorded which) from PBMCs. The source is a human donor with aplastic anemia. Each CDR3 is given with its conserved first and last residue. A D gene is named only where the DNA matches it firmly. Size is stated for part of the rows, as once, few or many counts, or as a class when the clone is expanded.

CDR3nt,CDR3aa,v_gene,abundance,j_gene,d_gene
TGTGCCAGCAGTGAGGCCAGTACCTACGAGCAGTACTTC,CASSEASTYEQYF,TRBV25-1,-,TRBJ2-7,-
TGCAGTGCTAGAGGAAGTGTGGGGAAGGACGAGCAGTACTTC,CSARGSVGKDEQYF,TRBV20-1,-,TRBJ2-7,-
TGCGCCAGCAGTGAGATCGGCTCCCCCACAGATACGCAGTATTTT,CASSEIGSPTDTQYF,TRBV10-1,-,TRBJ2-3,-
TGCAGTGCTAGAATTTTGATCTTCGGGAGATTGAACACTGAAGCTTTCTTT,CSARILIFGRLNTEAFF,TRBV20-1,many,TRBJ1-1,-
TGTGCCAGCACCGGATCGGGGGATGCTGGAAACACCATATATTTT,CASTGSGDAGNTIYF,TRBV6-6,many,TRBJ1-3,-
TGTGCCACCAGCAGGGATAACAGGGGGCAGGGTGGCTACACCTTC,CATSRDNRGQGGYTF,TRBV15,-,TRBJ1-2,TRBD1
TGTGCCACCAGCAGTCCCCAGCGGGTTACGCAGTATTTT,CATSSPQRVTQYF,TRBV15,-,TRBJ2-3,-
TGTGCCAACCTCAGACAGGGGGGCGTCGAGCAGTACTTC,CANLRQGGVEQYF,TRBV27,once,TRBJ2-7,TRBD1
TGTGCCAGTAGAAGAGCCCCGGGCCGTGGGACTGAAAGCACTGAAGCTTTCTTT,CASRRAPGRGTESTEAFF,TRBV19,-,TRBJ1-1,-
TGCAGTGCATCGGGGGCTAGCGGGGGTAGGGAGCAGTACTTC,CSASGASGGREQYF,TRBV20-1,-,TRBJ2-7,TRBD2
TGTGCCAGCAGCCAAGACGGAGACCCGGCTAACTATGGCTACACCTTC,CASSQDGDPANYGYTF,TRBV3-1,many,TRBJ1-2,-
TGTGCCAGTACCGGGACGGCTGCCTACGAGCAGTACTTC,CASTGTAAYEQYF,TRBV2,-,TRBJ2-7,-
TGTGCCAGCAGGCTACAGGTGTCCGGGGAGCTGTTTTTT,CASRLQVSGELFF,TRBV2,-,TRBJ2-2,-
TGTGCCAGTTTAGCCCTGGGGTATCCAGGAATGAACACTGAAGCTTTCTTT,CASLALGYPGMNTEAFF,TRBV6-4,few,TRBJ1-1,-
TGTGCCAGCATCCCGACAGGGTACTCCTACGAGCAGTACTTC,CASIPTGYSYEQYF,TRBV6-6,few,TRBJ2-7,TRBD1
TGTGCCACCAGTGATCCGGGACAGGCTGTAGTAGATACGCAGTATTTT,CATSDPGQAVVDTQYF,TRBV24-1,few,TRBJ2-3,TRBD1
TGCAGCGGGGGACAGGGCCACGAGCAGTACTTC,CSGGQGHEQYF,TRBV29-1,few,TRBJ2-7,TRBD1
TGTGCCAGCGCCTCACTAGCGGGAGGCGGGGAGACCCAGTACTTC,CASASLAGGGETQYF,TRBV6-1,-,TRBJ2-5,TRBD2
TGTGCCAGCAGCACCTATACAGATCGAGGGGAGACCCAGTACTTC,CASSTYTDRGETQYF,TRBV7-2,-,TRBJ2-5,-
TGTGCCAGCAGCCCAAGCAGTGAGGGACCCCGAAACACCATATATTTT,CASSPSSEGPRNTIYF,TRBV7-3,-,TRBJ1-3,-
TGTGCCTCCCAGGCCGGCACAGATACGCAGTATTTT,CASQAGTDTQYF,TRBV24-1,-,TRBJ2-3,-
TGCAGCTTTACGGGACTTTACACTGAAGCTTTCTTT,CSFTGLYTEAFF,TRBV29-1,few,TRBJ1-1,-
TGTGCCAGCAGCCAAGATTTCCCAGGGGTCTCCGGGGCCAACGTCCTGACTTTC,CASSQDFPGVSGANVLTF,TRBV3-1,-,TRBJ2-6,-
TGTGCCAGCAGTGAAGCGCGGAGTGCGATCTATGGCTACACCTTC,CASSEARSAIYGYTF,TRBV2,many,TRBJ1-2,-
TGCAGTGCTAGAGACCCCGGGGGGGGAGGGACTGAAGCTTTCTTT,CSARDPGGGGTEAFF,TRBV20-1,many,TRBJ1-1,-
TGTGCCACCAGTGATCCGGGATATCAAGAGACCCAGTACTTC,CATSDPGYQETQYF,TRBV24-1,-,TRBJ2-5,-
TGTGCCAGCAAGTTCGTGGGACGTGCAACTAATGAAAAACTGTTTTTT,CASKFVGRATNEKLFF,TRBV2,-,TRBJ1-4,-
TGTGCCATCAAGGGAGACAGGGGAACTGAAGCTCTCTTT,CAIKGDRGTEALF,TRBV10-3,-,TRBJ1-1,TRBD1
TGCGCCAGCAGCCTTCTCAGCGGGGGCGCTCGGGTAGAGACCCAGTACTTC,CASSLLSGGARVETQYF,TRBV5-1,-,TRBJ2-5,TRBD2
TGCAGTGCTAGGCTTACCGGGACAGGGTCGTCCGAAAAACTGTTTTTT,CSARLTGTGSSEKLFF,TRBV20-1,many,TRBJ1-4,TRBD1
TGTGCCAGCAGCCTGCAGCGGAAGAGTAGAGAGACCCAGTACTTC,CASSLQRKSRETQYF,TRBV7-9,-,TRBJ2-5,-
TGTGCCAGTAGTAGACAGTCAACGGGAGGCTATGGCTACACCTTC,CASSRQSTGGYGYTF,TRBV19,-,TRBJ1-2,-
TGTGCCAGCAGCTTAGCGCCTAGCGGGGGAACTCAGAGCATTCAGTACTTC,CASSLAPSGGTQSIQYF,TRBV7-2,many,TRBJ2-4,TRBD2